This record covers a single T cell receptor (beta chain). The data belong to a study of blood T cell repertoires in COVID-19. The overall study: PBMCs, B-cell-depleted T cells, or T cells were the source of the cDNA or gDNA that made up the material.

Original handling: Estimation of nucleated cell counts was performed using reference gene primer amplification. The table came from immunoSEQ multiplex PCR; TCRdb's copy has only in-frame clones and leaves some out. V, J and clone size were drawn from that table, and D and trimming were deduced from the DNA. Of about 140,000 clones listed, more than 75% are singletons. The CDR3 extends over 15 amino acids. This clonotype originated in a woman of 80 years or more with acute or convalescent COVID-19. Sequencing was carried out using peripheral blood. J is TRBJ2-5 and V is TRBV21-1; TRBD1 is the table's D call, not checked against the DNA. TRBV21-1 is marked as a pseudogene. CDR3 sequence reads: CASSTQGACQETQYF. The CDR3 bases are TGTGCCAGCAGCACCCAGGGGGCATGCCAAGAGACCCAGTACTTC.